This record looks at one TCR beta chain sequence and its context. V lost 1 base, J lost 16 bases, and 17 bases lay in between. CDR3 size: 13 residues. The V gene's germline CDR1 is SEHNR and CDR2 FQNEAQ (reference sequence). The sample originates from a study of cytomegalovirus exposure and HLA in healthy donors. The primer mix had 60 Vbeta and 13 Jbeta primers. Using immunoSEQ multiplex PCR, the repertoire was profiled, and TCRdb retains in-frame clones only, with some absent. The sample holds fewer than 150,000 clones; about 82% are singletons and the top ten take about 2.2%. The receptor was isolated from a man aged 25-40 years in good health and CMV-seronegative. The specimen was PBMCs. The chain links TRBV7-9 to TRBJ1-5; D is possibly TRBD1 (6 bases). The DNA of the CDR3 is TGTGCCAGCAGCTTAGGAGGTTTACAGGGAGTACATTTT. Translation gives CASSLGGLQGVHF.